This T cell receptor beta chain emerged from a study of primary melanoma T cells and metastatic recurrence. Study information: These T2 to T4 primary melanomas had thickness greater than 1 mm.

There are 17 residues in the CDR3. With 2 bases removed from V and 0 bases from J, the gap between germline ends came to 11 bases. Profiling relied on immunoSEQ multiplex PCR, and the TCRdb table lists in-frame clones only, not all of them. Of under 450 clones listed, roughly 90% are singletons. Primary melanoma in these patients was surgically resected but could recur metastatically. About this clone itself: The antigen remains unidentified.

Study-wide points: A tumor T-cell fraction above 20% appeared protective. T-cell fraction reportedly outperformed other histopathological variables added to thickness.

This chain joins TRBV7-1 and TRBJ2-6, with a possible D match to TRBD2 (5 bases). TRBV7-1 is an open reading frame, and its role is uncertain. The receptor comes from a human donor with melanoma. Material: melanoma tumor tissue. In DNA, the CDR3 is TGTGCCAGCAGCTCACCACGGAGGAGCTCTGGGGCCAACGTCCTGACTTTC. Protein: CASSSPRRSSGANVLTF.